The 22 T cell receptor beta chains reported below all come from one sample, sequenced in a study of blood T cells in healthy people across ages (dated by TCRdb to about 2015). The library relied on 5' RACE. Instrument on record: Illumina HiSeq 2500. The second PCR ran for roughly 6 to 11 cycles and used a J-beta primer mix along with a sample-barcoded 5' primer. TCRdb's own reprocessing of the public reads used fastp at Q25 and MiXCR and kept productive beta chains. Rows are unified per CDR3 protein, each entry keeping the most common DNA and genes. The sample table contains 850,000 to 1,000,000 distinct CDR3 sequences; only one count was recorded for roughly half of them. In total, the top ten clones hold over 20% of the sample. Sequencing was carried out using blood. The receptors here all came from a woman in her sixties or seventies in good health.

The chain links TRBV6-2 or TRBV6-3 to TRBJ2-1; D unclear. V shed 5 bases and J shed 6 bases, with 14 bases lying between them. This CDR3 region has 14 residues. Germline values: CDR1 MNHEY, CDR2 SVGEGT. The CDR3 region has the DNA TGTGCCAGCAGTGGCTACCAGGTCGGCAATGAGCAGTTCTTC. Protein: CASSGYQVGNEQFF.

Here the CDR3 reads CATSRDSVADTQYF. CDR3 sequence (DNA): TGTGCCACCAGCAGAGATAGCGTCGCAGATACGCAGTATTTT. The V call is TRBV15, the J call TRBJ2-3; a weak D match, TRBD2 (5 bases). This CDR3 has 14 amino acids. V was trimmed by 0 bases and J by 4 bases, leaving 8 bases between them. In germline, CDR1 is LNHNV, CDR2 YYDKDF (reference sequence).

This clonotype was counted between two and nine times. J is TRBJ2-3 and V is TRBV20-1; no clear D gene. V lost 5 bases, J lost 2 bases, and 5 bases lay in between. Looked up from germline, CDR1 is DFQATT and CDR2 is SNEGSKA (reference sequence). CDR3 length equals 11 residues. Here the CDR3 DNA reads TGCAGTGCTTTGAACACAGATACGCAGTATTTT. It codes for CSALNTDTQYF.

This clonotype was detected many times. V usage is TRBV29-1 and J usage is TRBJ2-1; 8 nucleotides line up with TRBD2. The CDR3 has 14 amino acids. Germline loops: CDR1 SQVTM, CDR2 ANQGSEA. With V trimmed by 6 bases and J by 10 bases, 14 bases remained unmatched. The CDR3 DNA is TGCAGCGTCCAACCAGGAAGCGGGAGTGGGGAGCAGTTCTTC. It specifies CSVQPGSGSGEQFF.

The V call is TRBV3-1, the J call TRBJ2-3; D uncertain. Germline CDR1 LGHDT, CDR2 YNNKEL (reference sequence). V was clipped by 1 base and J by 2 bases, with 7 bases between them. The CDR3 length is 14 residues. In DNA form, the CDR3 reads TGTGCCAGCAGCCAAGTCGCCCCCACAGATACGCAGTATTTT. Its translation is CASSQVAPTDTQYF.

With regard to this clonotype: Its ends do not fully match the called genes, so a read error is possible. For the CDR3, the DNA is TGTCCCAGCAGCGTACAGGCGAACTATGGCTACACCTTC. Its translation is CPSSVQANYGYTF. V and J are TRBV27 and TRBJ1-2; the D gene is possibly TRBD1 (5 bases). The CDR3 is 13 residues long. The germline V gene encodes CDR1 MNHEY and CDR2 SMNVEV (reference sequence).

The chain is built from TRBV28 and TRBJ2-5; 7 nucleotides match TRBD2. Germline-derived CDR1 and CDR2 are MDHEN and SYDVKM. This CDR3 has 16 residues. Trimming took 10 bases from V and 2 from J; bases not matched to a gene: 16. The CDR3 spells CATQTIRRGGQETQYF. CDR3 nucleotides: TGTGCCACCCAAACAATACGACGGGGAGGGCAAGAGACCCAGTACTTC.

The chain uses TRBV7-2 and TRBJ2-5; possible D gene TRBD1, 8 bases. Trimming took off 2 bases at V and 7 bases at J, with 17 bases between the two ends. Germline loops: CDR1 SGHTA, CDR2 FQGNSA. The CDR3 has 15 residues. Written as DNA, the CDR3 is TGTGCCAGCAGCTTATCCACACAGGGGGGGGGGACCCAGTACTTC. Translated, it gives CASSLSTQGGGTQYF.

For the CDR3, the DNA is TGTGCCAGCAGTCAAGGACTAGCGGTTCCTTCCTCCTACGAGCAGTACTTC. Encoded protein: CASSQGLAVPSSYEQYF. The V call is TRBV28, the J call TRBJ2-4, with 10 bases fitting TRBD2. TRBJ2-7 matches the DNA end more closely, so the J call is doubtful. Germline V gene sequence: CDR1 MDHEN, CDR2 SYDVKM. The CDR3 extends over 17 amino acids.

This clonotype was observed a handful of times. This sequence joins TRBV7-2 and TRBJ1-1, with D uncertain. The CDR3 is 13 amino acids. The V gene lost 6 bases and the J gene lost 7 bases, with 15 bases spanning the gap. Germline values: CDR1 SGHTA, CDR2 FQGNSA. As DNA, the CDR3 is TGTGCCAGCAGTGAGGCCCCGACAATTGAAGCTTTCTTT. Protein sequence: CASSEAPTIEAFF. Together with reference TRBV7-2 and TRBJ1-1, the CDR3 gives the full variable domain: GAGVSQSPSNKVTEKGKDVELRCDPISGHTALYWYRQSLGQGLEFLIYFQGNSAPDKSGLPSDRFSAERTGGSVSTLTIQRTQQEDSAVYLCASSEAPTIEAFFGQGTRLTVV.

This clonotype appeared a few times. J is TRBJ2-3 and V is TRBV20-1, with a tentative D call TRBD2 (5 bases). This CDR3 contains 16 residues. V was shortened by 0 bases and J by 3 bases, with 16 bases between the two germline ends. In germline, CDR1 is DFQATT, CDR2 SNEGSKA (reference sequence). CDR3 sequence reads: CSARDLGSAYTDTQYF. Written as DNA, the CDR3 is TGCAGTGCTAGAGATCTAGGTAGCGCCTATACAGATACGCAGTATTTT.

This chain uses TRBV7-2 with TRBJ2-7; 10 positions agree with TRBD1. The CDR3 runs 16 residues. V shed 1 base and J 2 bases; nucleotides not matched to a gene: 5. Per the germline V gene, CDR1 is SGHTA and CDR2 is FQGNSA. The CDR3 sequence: CASSLDGTGVPYEQYF. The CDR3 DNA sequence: TGTGCCAGCAGCTTAGACGGGACAGGGGTTCCCTACGAGCAGTACTTC. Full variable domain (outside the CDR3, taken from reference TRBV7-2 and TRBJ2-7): GAGVSQSPSNKVTEKGKDVELRCDPISGHTALYWYRQSLGQGLEFLIYFQGNSAPDKSGLPSDRFSAERTGGSVSTLTIQRTQQEDSAVYLCASSLDGTGVPYEQYFGPGTRLTVT.

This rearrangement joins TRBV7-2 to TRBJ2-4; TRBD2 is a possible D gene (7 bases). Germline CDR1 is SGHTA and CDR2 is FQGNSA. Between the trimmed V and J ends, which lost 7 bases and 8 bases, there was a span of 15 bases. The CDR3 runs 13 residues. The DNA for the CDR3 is TGTGCCAGCACTCCCGGGGGGCTGGACATTCAGTACTTC. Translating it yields CASTPGGLDIQYF.

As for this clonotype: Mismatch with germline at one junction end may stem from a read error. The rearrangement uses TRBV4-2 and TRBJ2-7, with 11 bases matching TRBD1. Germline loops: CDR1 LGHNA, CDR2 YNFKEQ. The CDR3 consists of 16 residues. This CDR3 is CASSHAIGQGAYERYF. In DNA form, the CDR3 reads TGTGCCAGCAGCCACGCCATCGGACAGGGGGCCTACGAGCGGTACTTC.

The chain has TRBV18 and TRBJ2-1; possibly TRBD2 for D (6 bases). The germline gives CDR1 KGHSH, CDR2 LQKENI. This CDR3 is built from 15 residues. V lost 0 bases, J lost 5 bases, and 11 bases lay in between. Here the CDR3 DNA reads TGTGCCAGCTCACCACCGGGGCGGGGAAACAATGAGCAGTTCTTC. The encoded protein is CASSPPGRGNNEQFF.

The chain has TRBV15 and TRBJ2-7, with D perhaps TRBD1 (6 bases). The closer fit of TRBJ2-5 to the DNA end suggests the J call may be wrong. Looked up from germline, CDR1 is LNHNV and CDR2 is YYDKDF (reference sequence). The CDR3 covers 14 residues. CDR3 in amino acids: CATSTGTPRETQYF. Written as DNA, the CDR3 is TGTGCCACCAGCACCGGGACACCGAGGGAGACCCAGTACTTC.

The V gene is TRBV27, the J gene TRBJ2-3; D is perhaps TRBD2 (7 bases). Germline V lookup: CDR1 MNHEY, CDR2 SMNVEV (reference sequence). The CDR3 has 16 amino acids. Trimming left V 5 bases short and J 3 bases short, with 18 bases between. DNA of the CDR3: TGTGCCAGCAGTGAACGAGGGGGGGGCGGAACAGATACGCAGTATTTT. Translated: CASSERGGGGTDTQYF.

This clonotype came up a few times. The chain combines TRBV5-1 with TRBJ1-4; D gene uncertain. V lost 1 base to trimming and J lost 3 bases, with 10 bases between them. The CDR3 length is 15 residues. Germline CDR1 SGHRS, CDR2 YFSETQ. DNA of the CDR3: TGCGCCAGCAGCTTGAGTCAATTACCTAATGAAAAACTGTTTTTT. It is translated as CASSLSQLPNEKLFF. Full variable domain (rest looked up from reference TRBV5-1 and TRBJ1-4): KAGVTQTPRYLIKTRGQQVTLSCSPISGHRSVSWYQQTPGQGLQFLFEYFSETQRNKGNFPGRFSGRQFSNSRSEMNVSTLELGDSALYLCASSLSQLPNEKLFFGSGTQLSVL.

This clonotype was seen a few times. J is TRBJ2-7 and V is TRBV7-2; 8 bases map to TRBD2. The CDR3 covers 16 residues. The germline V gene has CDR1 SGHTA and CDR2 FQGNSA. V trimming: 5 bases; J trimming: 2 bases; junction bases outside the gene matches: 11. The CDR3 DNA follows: TGTGCCAGCAGCCCCAACCGACTAGCGAATCCCTACGAGCAGTACTTC. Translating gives CASSPNRLANPYEQYF. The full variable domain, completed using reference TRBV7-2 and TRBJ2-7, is GAGVSQSPSNKVTEKGKDVELRCDPISGHTALYWYRQSLGQGLEFLIYFQGNSAPDKSGLPSDRFSAERTGGSVSTLTIQRTQQEDSAVYLCASSPNRLANPYEQYFGPGTRLTVT.

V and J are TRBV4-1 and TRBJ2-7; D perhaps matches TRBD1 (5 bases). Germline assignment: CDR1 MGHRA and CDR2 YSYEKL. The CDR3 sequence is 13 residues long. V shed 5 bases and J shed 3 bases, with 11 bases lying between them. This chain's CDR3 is CASSWQGDYEQYF. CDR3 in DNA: TGCGCCAGCAGCTGGCAGGGTGACTACGAGCAGTACTTC.

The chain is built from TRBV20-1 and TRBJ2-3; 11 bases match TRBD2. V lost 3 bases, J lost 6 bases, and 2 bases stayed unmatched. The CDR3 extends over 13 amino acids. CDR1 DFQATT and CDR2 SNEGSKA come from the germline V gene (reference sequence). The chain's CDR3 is CSARTSGKDTQYF. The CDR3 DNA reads TGCAGTGCTAGGACTAGCGGGAAGGATACGCAGTATTTT.

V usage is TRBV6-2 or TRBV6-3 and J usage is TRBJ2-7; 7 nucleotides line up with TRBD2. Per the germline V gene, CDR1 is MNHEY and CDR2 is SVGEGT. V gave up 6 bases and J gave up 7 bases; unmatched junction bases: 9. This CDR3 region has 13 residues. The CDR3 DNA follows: TGTGCCAGCAGACCCGGGACTATAGTAGAGCAGTACTTC. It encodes CASRPGTIVEQYF.